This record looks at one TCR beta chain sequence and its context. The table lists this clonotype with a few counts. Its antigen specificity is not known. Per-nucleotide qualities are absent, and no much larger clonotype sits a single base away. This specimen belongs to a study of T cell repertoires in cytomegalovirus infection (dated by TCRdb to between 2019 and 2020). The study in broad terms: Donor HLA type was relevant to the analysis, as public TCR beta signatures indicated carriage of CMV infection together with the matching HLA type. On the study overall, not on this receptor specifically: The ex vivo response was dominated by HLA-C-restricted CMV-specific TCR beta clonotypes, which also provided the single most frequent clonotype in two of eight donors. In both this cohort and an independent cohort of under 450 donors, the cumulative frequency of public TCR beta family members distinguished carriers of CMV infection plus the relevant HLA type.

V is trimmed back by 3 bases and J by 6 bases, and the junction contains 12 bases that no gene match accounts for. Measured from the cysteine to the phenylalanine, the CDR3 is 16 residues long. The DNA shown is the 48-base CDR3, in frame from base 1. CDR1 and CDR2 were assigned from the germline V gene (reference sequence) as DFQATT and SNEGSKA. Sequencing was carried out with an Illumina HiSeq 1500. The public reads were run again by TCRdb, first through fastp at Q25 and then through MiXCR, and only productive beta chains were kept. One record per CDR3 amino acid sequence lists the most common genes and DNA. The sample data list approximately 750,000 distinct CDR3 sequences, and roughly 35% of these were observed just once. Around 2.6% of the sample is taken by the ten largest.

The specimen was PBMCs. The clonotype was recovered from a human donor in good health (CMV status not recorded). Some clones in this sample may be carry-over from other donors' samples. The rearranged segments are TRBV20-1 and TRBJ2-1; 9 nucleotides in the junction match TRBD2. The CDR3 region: CSASSSGRSWGNEQFF. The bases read TGCAGTGCTAGTTCCAGCGGGAGGTCCTGGGGCAATGAGCAGTTCTTC.